The next 18 T cell receptor beta chains were all read from a single sample in a study of regulatory T cells in long-lasting Graves disease. Described time point: newly diagnosed GD, antithyroid drugs for less than 3 months. Extracted RNA from PBMCs served as the source of the TCR library. iRepertoire HTBI primers and Arm-PCR of CDR3 regions built TCR beta libraries. TCRdb re-analysed the multiplex PCR reads in MiXCR, keeping a single row per CDR3 protein. The sample consists of some 450,000 distinct CDR3 sequences, around 17% of them appearing once. In addition, the sample was reused for a study of T cells in Graves' hyperthyroidism and ophthalmopathy.

Material: peripheral blood mononuclear cells (PBMCs), obtained at new diagnosis, from a patient treated with antithyroid drugs. The receptors originated from a woman in her thirties with Graves disease.

The gene calls are TRBV6-2 or TRBV6-3 and TRBJ2-1, with TRBD2 matching 13 bases. There are 15 residues in the CDR3. The V and J ends lost 6 bases and 9 bases, in that order; junction bases with no gene match: 8. Per germline, CDR1 MNHEY and CDR2 SVGEGT. The CDR3 DNA reads as TGTGCCAGCAGCTTAGGGACTAGCGGGATGGCTGAGCAGTTCTTC. Translation: CASSLGTSGMAEQFF.

Concerning this clonotype itself: This sequence is one base from a far larger clone and is likely a read error. V is TRBV7-2 and J is TRBJ2-7; 13 positions match TRBD2. The germline V gene has CDR1 SGHTA and CDR2 FQGNSA. This CDR3 comprises 19 residues. J lost 7 bases, V lost 6 bases, and 21 bases had no gene match. CDR3 protein: CASSSFPPGTSGIRNEQYF. The CDR3, as DNA: TGTGCCAGCAGTTCCTTCCCGCCGGGGACTAGCGGGATTCGAAATGAGCAGTACTTC.

This clonotype was seen a few times. The chain couples TRBV28 to TRBJ2-7; 7 positions match TRBD2. Germline CDR1 and CDR2: MDHEN and SYDVKM. This CDR3 is built from 15 residues. The CDR3 DNA follows: TGTGCGGCTAGCGGAAAAAATATGATAACCTACGAGCAGTACTTC. Amino acid sequence: CAASGKNMITYEQYF.

The genes are TRBV4-3 and TRBJ2-7; 7 bases are a match to TRBD2. This CDR3 contains 15 residues. Looked up from germline, CDR1 is LGHNA and CDR2 is YSLEER. V shed 0 bases and J 5 bases; nucleotides not matched to a gene: 7. The CDR3 DNA sequence: TGCGCCAGCAGCCAAGATGGGAGGGGAGAGGACGAGCAGTACTTC. Its translation is CASSQDGRGEDEQYF.

This clonotype was observed a handful of times. V gene TRBV15 combines with J gene TRBJ1-5; D ambiguous. The CDR3 loop spans 16 amino acids. The ends were cut back, 1 base at V and 2 bases at J, with 12 bases in the middle. Looked up from germline, CDR1 is LNHNV and CDR2 is YYDKDF (reference sequence). CDR3 nucleotide sequence: TGTGCCACCAGCAGAGTTGGAGTTCAGCGCAATCAGCCCCAGCATTTT. This translates into CATSRVGVQRNQPQHF.

This clonotype occurred a few times. The chain joins TRBV7-2 to TRBJ1-1, with 10 bases fitting TRBD1. Looked up from germline, CDR1 is SGHTA and CDR2 is FQGNSA. The CDR3 sequence is 13 residues long. V dropped 5 bases and J dropped 11; count of bases not matched to a gene: 8. CDR3 residues: CASSADRGQSAFF. CDR3 coding DNA: TGTGCCAGCAGCGCAGACAGGGGGCAATCGGCTTTCTTT.

In its sample, this clonotype was seen many times. J is TRBJ1-5 and V is TRBV6-1; D unclear. V lost 8 bases and J 4 bases, leaving 9 bases between the germline ends. The CDR3 extends over 12 amino acids. CDR1 is MNHNS, CDR2 SASEGT, per germline. The CDR3, as DNA: TGTGCCAGCGTGCAGGCGAATCAGCCCCAGCATTTT. It translates to CASVQANQPQHF.

This clonotype was observed many times. This sequence joins TRBV10-3 and TRBJ2-5; weak D call: TRBD1 (6 bases). Germline V gene data show CDR1 as ENHRY and CDR2 as SYGVKD. Deletions cut 0 bases from V and 0 bases from J, with 8 bases between. The CDR3 contains 15 residues. The CDR3 DNA reads as TGTGCCATCAGTGAGTCAGGGGGTGACCAAGAGACCCAGTACTTC. As protein: CAISESGGDQETQYF.

This clonotype has a count of ten or more. This chain joins TRBV7-2 and TRBJ2-1, with 8 bases identical to TRBD2. Losses at the gene ends were 3 bases for V and 0 bases for J; bases not matched to a gene: 13. Germline V CDR1 and CDR2: SGHTA, FQGNSA. This CDR3 is built from 19 residues. DNA for the CDR3: TGTGCCAGCAGCTTCACTAGCGGAGTTTTCAGGGGCTCCTACAATGAGCAGTTCTTC. Protein: CASSFTSGVFRGSYNEQFF.

This clonotype was seen at least ten times. The CDR3 region has the DNA TGTGCCAGCAGCGAGAGATGGCCTTCCGGGCCCCAGCATTTT. This sequence encodes CASSERWPSGPQHF. The J gene is TRBJ1-5, the V gene TRBV7-8; no reliable D call. The CDR3 extends over 14 amino acids. Trimming took off 5 bases at V and 9 bases at J, with 17 bases between the two ends. The V gene's germline CDR1 is SGHVS and CDR2 FQNEAQ. Full variable domain (remainder filled in from reference TRBV7-8 and TRBJ1-5): GAGVSQSPRYKVAKRGQDVALRCDPISGHVSLFWYQQALGQGPEFLTYFQNEAQLDKSGLPSDRFFAERPEGSVSTLKIQRTQQEDSAVYLCASSERWPSGPQHFGDGTRLSIL.

This clonotype was seen many times. The gene calls are TRBV11-2 and TRBJ1-1, with D unclear. The germline V gene has CDR1 SGHAT and CDR2 FQNNGV. V lost 0 bases and J 7 bases, leaving 6 bases between the germline ends. This CDR3 is built from 12 residues. The CDR3 loop reads CASSLDRLEAFF. As DNA, the CDR3 is TGTGCCAGCAGCTTAGACCGCCTTGAAGCTTTCTTT.

The sample holds many counts of this clonotype. V usage is TRBV2 and J usage is TRBJ2-2; 9 bases fit TRBD2. Germline values: CDR1 SNHLY, CDR2 FYNNEI. The CDR3 has 17 amino acids. V was pared by 9 bases and J by 6 bases, with 17 bases of the junction left unmatched. CDR3: CASRGSLAGVVPGELFF. The CDR3, as DNA: TGTGCCAGTCGGGGCTCCTTAGCGGGAGTGGTACCCGGGGAGCTGTTTTTT.

The rearrangement uses TRBV28 and TRBJ2-1, with TRBD2 identical over 14 bases. The CDR3 has 21 amino acids. V gave up 6 bases and J gave up 7 bases; unmatched junction bases: 23. Per the germline V gene, CDR1 is MDHEN and CDR2 is SYDVKM. DNA of the CDR3: TGTGCCAGCAGCCCGACTTCCACCCGACAGGGCGGGACTAGCGGGAGAAATGAGCAGTTCTTC. It translates to CASSPTSTRQGGTSGRNEQFF.

This chain joins TRBV5-8 and TRBJ2-2; D may be TRBD1 or TRBD2 (6 bases each). From germline, CDR1 is SGHTS and CDR2 YDEGEE. The CDR3 is made up of 14 amino acids. V dropped 8 bases and J dropped 2 bases, with 13 bases sitting between them. The CDR3 protein is CARSRGPNTGELFF. CDR3 nucleotide sequence: TGTGCCAGGTCCCGGGGGCCCAACACCGGGGAGCTGTTTTTT.

As concerns this clonotype: A much larger clone lies a single base off, so this may be a read error. The rearrangement links TRBV7-9 to TRBJ2-7; no firm D call. The CDR3 is made up of 15 amino acids. The germline V gene has CDR1 SEHNR and CDR2 FQNEAQ (reference sequence). The DNA of the CDR3 is TGTGCCAGCAGCCCCACTTTGTCGCCCTATGACGAGCAGTGCTTC. This translates into CASSPTLSPYDEQCF.

This clonotype appeared many times. The rearrangement uses TRBV2 and TRBJ2-3; D is perhaps TRBD1 or TRBD2 (5 bases each). Trimming took off 3 bases at V and 8 bases at J, with 9 bases between the two ends. CDR1 is SNHLY, CDR2 FYNNEI, per germline. This CDR3 is built from 12 residues. The CDR3: CASSDRGRTQYF. CDR3 DNA sequence: TGTGCCAGCAGTGATAGGGGACGTACGCAGTATTTT.

Points on this clonotype: A read error may produce the germline difference seen at one junction end. J is TRBJ1-4 and V is TRBV5-1; possibly TRBD1 for D (5 bases). CDR1 is SGHRS, CDR2 YFSETQ, per germline. The CDR3 spans 16 residues. The CDR3, as DNA: TGCCCCAGCAGCTCTACTGGGGCAACAACTAATGAAAAACTGTTTTTT. The encoded protein is CPSSSTGATTNEKLFF.

The chain employs TRBV12-3 or TRBV12-4 and TRBJ2-3; 12 positions agree with TRBD2. The CDR3 sequence is 16 residues long. J gave up 2 bases and V 6 bases, and 6 bases lay outside the gene matches. The CDR3 nucleotides are TGTGCCAGCAGCCCTTGGACTAGCGGGAACACAGATACGCAGTATTTT. It yields the protein CASSPWTSGNTDTQYF.